The source of this T cell receptor beta chain is a study of cytomegalovirus exposure and HLA in healthy donors. Study results and limitations: A later analysis found TCR association rates differed by HLA locus, highest for DRB1 and lowest for HLA-C. In presence/absence analyses, roughly uniform sequencing depth across donors was assumed. Sequences of the TCR beta chain were said to predict the HLA-A and HLA-B alleles of most subjects accurately. The number of N-insertions in an Asian-associated ancestry cluster was reportedly below the approximately 690-donor mean in a later analysis.

As for this clone: Antigen specificity is unknown.

V dropped 0 bases and J dropped 2; count of bases not matched to a gene: 2. The germline V gene encodes CDR1 SGHDT and CDR2 YYEEEE. The CDR3 is 14 residues long. PCR amplification relied on 60 Vbeta primers (plus 13 Jbeta primers). Produced via immunoSEQ multiplex PCR; TCRdb's table is partial and in-frame only. The sample holds fewer than 110,000 clones, around 79% seen once. J is TRBJ2-7 and V is TRBV5-6, with 7 bases identical to TRBD1. The specimen sequenced was PBMCs. This TCR was recovered from a woman in her 40s in good health and CMV-seronegative. The CDR3 loop is CASSLDRGAYEQYF. The CDR3 DNA follows: TGTGCCAGCAGCTTGGACAGGGGCGCCTACGAGCAGTACTTC.